A selection of T cell receptor beta chains follows, all from one sample in a study of cytomegalovirus exposure and HLA in healthy donors. Clones were sequenced by immunoSEQ multiplex PCR, and TCRdb holds only the in-frame ones, with some missing. Here the sample spans about 150,000 clones, about 85% being singletons. Input material: PBMCs. The receptors here all came from a man aged 18 to 29 in good health and CMV-seronegative. The conserved cysteine and the conserved F or W are not part of the CDR3 here.

j_gene,v_gene,CDR3aa
TRBJ2-5,TRBV4-1,ASSQEDRGHETQY
TRBJ2-1,TRBV6-5,ASARAGTANNEQF
TRBJ2-2,TRBV7-3,ASSLGQGRPGELF
TRBJ2-2,TRBV5-1,ASSHGLAGNTGELF
TRBJ2-2,TRBV7-3,ASRPLAGAGELF
TRBJ2-7,TRBV9,ASSAYSGGGLPYEQY
TRBJ2-5,TRBV28,ASSFSLARNQETQY
TRBJ2-5,TRBV6-1,ASSEAGGETQY
TRBJ1-1,TRBV4-1,ASSRGLGGTEAF
TRBJ1-1,TRBV29-1,SVVGLTQGTEAF
TRBJ2-7,TRBV28,ASSPAGLPPDEQY
TRBJ2-7,TRBV18,ASSPGTGDFAEQY
TRBJ2-3,TRBV28,ASRSPSGAQGDTQY
TRBJ1-2,TRBV27,ASSPTGVNYGYT
TRBJ1-6,TRBV5-4,ASSLVPSRSPLH
TRBJ2-5,TRBV5-4,ASSNPRGAQETQY